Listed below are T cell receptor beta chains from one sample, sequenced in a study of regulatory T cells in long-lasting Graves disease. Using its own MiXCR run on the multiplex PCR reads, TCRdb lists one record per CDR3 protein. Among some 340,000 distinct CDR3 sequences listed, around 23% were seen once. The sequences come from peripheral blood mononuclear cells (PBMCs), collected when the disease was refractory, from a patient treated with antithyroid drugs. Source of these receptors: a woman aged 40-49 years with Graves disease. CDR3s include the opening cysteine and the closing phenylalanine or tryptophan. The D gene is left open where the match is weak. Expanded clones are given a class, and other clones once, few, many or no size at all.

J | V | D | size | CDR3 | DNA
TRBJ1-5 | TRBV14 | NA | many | CASSLNGGTQHF | TGTGCCAGCAGCCTTAACGGGGGCACACAACATTTT
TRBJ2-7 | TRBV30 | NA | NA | CAWTGYRDGDYEQYF | TGTGCCTGGACAGGATACCGGGACGGCGACTACGAGCAGTACTTC
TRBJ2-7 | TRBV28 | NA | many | CASSRTTWVEYF | TGTGCCAGCAGTCGTACCACATGGGTAGAGTACTTC
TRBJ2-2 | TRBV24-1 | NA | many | CATSDGNTGELFF | TGTGCCACCAGTGACGGGAACACCGGGGAGCTGTTTTTT
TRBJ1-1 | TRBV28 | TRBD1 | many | CASRDRGKMNTEAFF | TGTGCCAGCCGGGACAGGGGAAAGATGAACACTGAAGCTTTCTTT
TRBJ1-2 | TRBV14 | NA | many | CASSQSGYGYTF | TGTGCCAGCAGCCAATCCGGTTATGGCTACACCTTC
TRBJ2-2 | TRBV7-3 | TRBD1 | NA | CASRPTSRGTGNTGELFF | TGTGCCAGCAGGCCTACATCAAGGGGGACAGGGAACACCGGGGAGCTGTTTTTT
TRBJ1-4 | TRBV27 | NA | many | CASSVRTRTNEKLFF | TGTGCCAGCAGCGTTCGGACGCGAACTAATGAAAAACTGTTTTTT
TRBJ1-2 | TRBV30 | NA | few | CAWSSKRGGYTF | TGTGCCTGGAGTTCTAAAAGGGGAGGCTACACCTTC
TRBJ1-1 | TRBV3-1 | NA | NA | CASSQAGAREAFF | TGTGCCAGCAGTCAAGCAGGGGCGCGGGAAGCTTTCTTT
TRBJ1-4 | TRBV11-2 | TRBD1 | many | CASSLGGQGGEKLFF | TGTGCCAGCAGTCTCGGCGGACAGGGCGGCGAAAAACTGTTTTTT
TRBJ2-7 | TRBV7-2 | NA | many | CASSFYKTGEQYF | TGTGCCAGCAGCTTCTACAAGACGGGAGAGCAGTACTTC
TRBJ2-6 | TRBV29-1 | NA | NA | CSFRSGANVLTF | TGCAGCTTCCGCTCTGGGGCCAACGTCCTGACTTTC
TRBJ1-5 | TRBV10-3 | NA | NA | CAIGFKADQPQHF | TGTGCCATCGGGTTTAAAGCGGATCAGCCCCAGCATTTT
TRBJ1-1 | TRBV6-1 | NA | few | CASSIFMNTEAFF | TGTGCCAGCAGTATCTTCATGAACACTGAAGCTTTCTTT
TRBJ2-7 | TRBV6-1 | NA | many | CATSTGQQYF | TGTGCCACCTCTACCGGTCAGCAGTACTTC
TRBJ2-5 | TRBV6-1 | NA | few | CASSPIDLQETQYF | TGTGCCAGCAGTCCAATAGATCTTCAAGAGACCCAGTACTTC
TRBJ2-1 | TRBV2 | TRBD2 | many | CASSILAGEGNEQFF | TGTGCCAGCAGCATACTAGCGGGAGAGGGCAATGAGCAGTTCTTC
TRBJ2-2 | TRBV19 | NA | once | CASSSSSGTGELFF | TGTGCCAGTAGTAGCTCTAGTGGAACCGGGGAGCTGTTTTTT
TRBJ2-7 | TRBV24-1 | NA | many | CATSGWIHRGGGEQYF | TGTGCCACCAGTGGTTGGATTCACAGAGGGGGTGGCGAGCAGTACTTC
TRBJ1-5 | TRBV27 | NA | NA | CASREGTTRNQPQHF | TGTGCCAGCAGGGAGGGGACGACCCGTAATCAGCCCCAGCATTTT
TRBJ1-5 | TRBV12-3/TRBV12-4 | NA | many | CASSPRWGHQPQHF | TGTGCCAGCAGTCCGCGATGGGGACATCAGCCCCAGCATTTT
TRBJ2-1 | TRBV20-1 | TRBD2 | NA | CSARGTSGRAYNEQFF | TGCAGTGCTAGAGGGACTAGCGGGAGGGCCTACAATGAGCAGTTCTTC
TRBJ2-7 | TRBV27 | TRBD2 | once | CASSPTLAGAYEQYF | TGTGCCAGCAGTCCGACCTTAGCGGGAGCCTACGAGCAGTACTTC
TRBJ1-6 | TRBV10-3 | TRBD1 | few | CAIGTGGNSPLHF | TGTGCCATTGGGACAGGGGGAAATTCACCCCTCCACTTT
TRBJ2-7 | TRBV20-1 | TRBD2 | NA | CSARTGGLVSYEQYF | TGCAGTGCTAGAACTGGCGGACTAGTATCGTACGAGCAGTACTTC
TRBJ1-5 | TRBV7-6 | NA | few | CASSLYEHNQPQHF | TGTGCCAGCAGCTTATACGAACACAATCAGCCCCAGCATTTT
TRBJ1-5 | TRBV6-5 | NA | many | CASSYSFNQPQHF | TGTGCCAGCAGTTACTCTTTCAATCAGCCCCAGCATTTT
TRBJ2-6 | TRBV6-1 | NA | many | CASSEAVELGANVLTF | TGTGCCAGCAGTGAAGCGGTGGAGCTTGGGGCCAACGTCCTGACTTTC
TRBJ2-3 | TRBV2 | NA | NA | CASSVSRGRSTDTQYF | TGTGCCAGCAGTGTCTCGCGCGGTCGTAGCACAGATACGCAGTATTTT
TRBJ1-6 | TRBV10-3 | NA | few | CASSYLGSPLHF | TGTGCCAGCAGTTACCTTGGTTCACCCCTCCACTTT
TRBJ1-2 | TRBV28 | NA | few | CASSFEYGYTF | TGTGCCAGCAGTTTTGAGTATGGCTACACCTTC
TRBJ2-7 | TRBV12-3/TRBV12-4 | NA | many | CASSLAGAVEYEQYF | TGTGCCAGCAGTTTAGCAGGAGCCGTGGAATACGAGCAGTACTTC
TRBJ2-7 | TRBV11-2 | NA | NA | CASSLAGLSSYEQYF | TGTGCCAGCAGCTTGGCAGGGTTAAGCTCCTACGAGCAGTACTTC
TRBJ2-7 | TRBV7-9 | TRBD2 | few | CASSPPPAGGSYEQYF | TGTGCCAGCAGCCCCCCCCCGGCGGGAGGGTCCTACGAGCAGTACTTC
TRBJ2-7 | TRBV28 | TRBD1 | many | CASSLSLPGTATYEQYF | TGTGCCAGCAGTTTAAGCCTACCCGGGACAGCTACCTACGAGCAGTACTTC
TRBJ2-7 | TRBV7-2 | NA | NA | CASSPDHGEQYF | TGTGCCAGCAGCCCAGACCACGGCGAGCAGTACTTC
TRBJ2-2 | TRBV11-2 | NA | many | CASSFWAGTGELFF | TGTGCCAGCAGCTTTTGGGCAGGTACCGGGGAGCTGTTTTTT
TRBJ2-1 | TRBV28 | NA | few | CASSIPSNEQFF | TGTGCCAGCAGTATCCCAAGCAATGAGCAGTTCTTC
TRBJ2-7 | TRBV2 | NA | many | CASRVQAVSYEQYF | TGTGCCAGCAGAGTTCAGGCGGTCTCATACGAGCAGTACTTC
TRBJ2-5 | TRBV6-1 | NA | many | CASRDSLWETQYF | TGTGCCAGCAGGGACAGTTTGTGGGAGACCCAGTACTTC
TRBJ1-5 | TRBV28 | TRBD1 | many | CASRRGTGDLEQPQHF | TGTGCCAGCAGGAGAGGAACAGGGGACTTAGAACAGCCCCAGCATTTT
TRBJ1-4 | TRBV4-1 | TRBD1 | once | CASSPLNHRGTATNEKLFF | TGCGCCAGCAGCCCACTAAACCACAGGGGAACAGCAACTAATGAAAAACTGTTTTTT
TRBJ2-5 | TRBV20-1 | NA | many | CSAPDRAGKTQYF | TGCAGTGCCCCGGACCGGGCCGGGAAGACCCAGTACTTC
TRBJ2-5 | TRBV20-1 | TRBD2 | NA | CSARDPPGGETQYF | TGCAGTGCTAGAGACCCCCCCGGGGGGGAGACCCAGTACTTC
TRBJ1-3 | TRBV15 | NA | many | CATSPWGSGNTIYF | TGTGCCACCAGCCCTTGGGGCTCTGGAAACACCATATATTTT
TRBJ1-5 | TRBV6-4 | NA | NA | CASSPRGGYSNQPQHF | TGTGCCAGCAGTCCTCGCGGGGGGTATAGCAATCAGCCCCAGCATTTT
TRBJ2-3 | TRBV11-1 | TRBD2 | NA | CASSLERGGLRTDTQYF | TGTGCCAGCAGCTTAGAGCGGGGAGGGCTTCGGACAGATACGCAGTATTTT
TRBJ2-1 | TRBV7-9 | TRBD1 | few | CASSLGQGFYNEQFF | TGTGCCAGCAGCTTAGGACAGGGATTTTACAATGAGCAGTTCTTC
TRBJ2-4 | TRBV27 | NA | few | CASSLSRWNLEAKNIQYF | TGTGCCAGCAGTTTATCGCGGTGGAATTTGGAGGCCAAAAACATTCAGTACTTC
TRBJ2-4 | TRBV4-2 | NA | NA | CASSQDLGAGNDIQYF | TGTGCCAGCAGCCAAGATTTGGGGGCAGGCAATGACATTCAGTACTTC
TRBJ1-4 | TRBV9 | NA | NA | CASSVEQGLANEKLFF | TGTGCCAGCAGCGTTGAACAGGGTCTAGCTAATGAAAAACTGTTTTTT
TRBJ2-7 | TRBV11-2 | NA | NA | CASSLVGQGFFYEQYF | TGTGCCAGCAGCTTAGTCGGTCAGGGTTTCTTCTACGAGCAGTACTTC
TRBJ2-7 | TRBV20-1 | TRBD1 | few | CSARGGTGTGEQYF | TGCAGTGCTAGAGGCGGGACAGGGACTGGCGAGCAGTACTTC
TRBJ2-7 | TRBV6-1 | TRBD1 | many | CASSRYGQGTYEQYF | TGTGCCAGCAGTCGATACGGACAGGGTACCTACGAGCAGTACTTC
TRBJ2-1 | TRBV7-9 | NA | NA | CASSFVRNNEQFF | TGTGCCAGCAGCTTCGTACGGAACAATGAGCAGTTCTTC
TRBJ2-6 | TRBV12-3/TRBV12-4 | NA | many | CASSLRRSGANVLTF | TGTGCCAGCAGTTTAAGACGCTCTGGGGCCAACGTCCTGACTTTC
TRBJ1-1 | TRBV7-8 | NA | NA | CASSQRRNTEAFF | TGCGCCAGCAGCCAAAGGAGGAACACTGAAGCTTTCTTT